This T cell receptor beta chain appears in the sequencing data of a study of blood T cells in healthy people across ages (dated by TCRdb to about 2015). For the wider study: In model experiments, template switching captured about one uniquely barcoded TCR beta cDNA molecule for every two T cells. The study measured age-related changes in TCR beta repertoire diversity using deep sequencing normalized with unique cDNA molecular identifiers. Four age groups were formed from the donors: young (average roughly 15 years), middle-aged (around 37), aged (approximately 60) and long-lived (about 75). Donors of different ages were randomly distributed across sequencing lanes to avoid experimental bias. For two donors (one aged 18 to 30 and one aged 80 or older), the study analyzed two additional independent replicas of 1 million unique cDNA reads from the same blood draw. Beyond this particular receptor, the publication reports: Because donor CMV infection status was unknown, age-related changes in expanded clonotypes were potentially confounded. Estimates of total diversity from one million sequenced T cells were regarded as lower bounds and underestimates. Observed TCR beta diversity per million T cells fell roughly linearly with age, and a significant reduction was already apparent by age around 44. Bulk unsorted PBMC profiling prevented conclusive comparison of naive and antigen-experienced compartments. Compared with the aged group, the long-lived group had more naive CD4+ T cells, fewer expanded clones and increased TCR diversity, a pattern suggesting age selection. A strong correlation was found between observed TCR beta diversity and the percentage of naive T cells measured by flow cytometry.

Receptor amplification or capture employed 5' RACE. Sequencer: Illumina HiSeq 2500. The second PCR ran for about 6 to 12 cycles and used a J-beta primer mix along with a sample-barcoded 5' primer. A template-switch 5' adaptor carrying 12 random nucleotides introduced a unique molecular identifier onto each TCR beta cDNA molecule. Each sample yielded at least 3 million CDR3-containing paired-end reads. The Mint cDNA synthesis kit, primed by a TRBC-specific oligonucleotide, was used to synthesize first-strand cDNA from all RNA. Following uracil-DNA glycosylase treatment, all cDNA underwent a first 18-cycle PCR with the universal primers M1SS and BC2_uni_R. In the source study's methods: For normalization, 1 million high-quality reads were randomly selected from each sample, with every read carrying a distinct molecular identifier. Reads sharing molecular identifiers were discarded rather than binned into consensus sequences. MiTCR, set to a Q25 quality threshold and the strictest error-elimination algorithm, was used for CDR3 identification, clonotype clustering and error correction. Lower-bound total TCR beta diversity was estimated with a nonparametric unseen species model using Euler transformation. Starting from the raw public reads, TCRdb applied fastp trimming at Q25, assembled clones with MiXCR and retained in-frame beta chains. Every distinct CDR3 protein forms one entry, paired with its most common genes and DNA. The V and J calls come from TCRdb's annotation, not from the publication. The sample data list about 1.4 million distinct CDR3 sequences, and 59% of these were observed just once. The biggest ten clones account for roughly 6.3% of the sample.

CDR1 MNHEY and CDR2 SVGAGI were looked up in the germline V gene. V ends up 8 bases short and J 8 bases short, with an unmatched junction base count of 9. From the cysteine through the phenylalanine, the CDR3 covers 13 amino acids. The retained sequence is limited to the CDR3, 39 bases, with the frame set at the first base. This clonotype showed up just a few times. Its antigen remains unidentified. No much larger clone exists at a distance of one base, and base qualities are not known. Systemically healthy Caucasian individuals from Russia, around 39 in total and aged about 6 to 95 years, were included as donors. Around 9.7 milliliters of peripheral blood were collected from each donor into EDTA-treated Vacutainer tubes. Ficoll-Paque density-gradient centrifugation was used to isolate PBMCs, with at least 6.5 million per sample. Total RNA, at least 5.5 micrograms per sample, was extracted from PBMCs with Trizol reagent. The percentages of naive CD45RAhigh/CD27high T cells were determined by flow cytometry on a PBMC aliquot from every donor.

The clonotype originates from a man between 18 and 35 years old in good health. The sequencing sample was made of blood. In this chain, TRBV6-5 is recombined with TRBJ2-3, and 8 junction bases match TRBD2. The CDR3 protein: CASRGLDLRTQYF. The nucleotides are TGTGCCAGCCGGGGACTAGATTTACGTACGCAGTATTTT.